One and the same sample provided the 22 T cell receptor beta chains below, sequenced in a study of T-cell reconstitution after alpha-beta-depleted transplantation in children. Construction of the TCRbeta library involved unique molecular identifiers. TCRdb processed the PCR reads anew with MiXCR; each CDR3 protein has one entry. Of 70,000 to 95,000 distinct CDR3 sequences listed, 15% to 20% were seen once; the top ten hold around half. The sample consisted of PBMCs, mostly from graft donor cells, taken 360 days after TCRalphabeta/CD19-depleted stem cell transplant. These receptors originate from a male patient aged 2-9 years who had a stem cell transplant for acute lymphoblastic leukemia, so the T cells may come from the graft donor.

This clonotype was observed a few times. The chain combines TRBV20-1 with TRBJ2-7, with 12 positions matching TRBD2. CDR3 size: 15 residues. Germline CDR1 is DFQATT and CDR2 is SNEGSKA (reference sequence). The V segment lost 4 bases and the J segment 2 bases; nucleotides outside the gene matches: 6. The CDR3 DNA is TGCAGTGCTATAACCCCTAGCGGGAGGGCCTACGAGCAGTACTTC. Translation gives CSAITPSGRAYEQYF.

The V gene is TRBV7-2, the J gene TRBJ2-2; 13 nucleotides match TRBD2. CDR3 length: 15 residues. Trimming removed 6 bases from V and 5 bases from J; junction bases left unmatched: 3. Germline V gene lookup returns CDR1 SGHTA and CDR2 FQGNSA. The CDR3, as DNA: TGTGCCAGCAGACGGACTAGCGGGAGAACCGGGGAGCTGTTTTTT. Translation gives CASRRTSGRTGELFF.

The sample holds many counts of this clonotype. The chain couples TRBV5-4 to TRBJ2-5; D may be TRBD2 (5 bases). The length of the CDR3 is 15 residues. The germline V gene encodes CDR1 SGHNT and CDR2 YYREEE (reference sequence). Trimming removed 4 bases from V and 0 bases from J, with 13 bases in between. Written as DNA, the CDR3 is TGTGCCAGCAGCCCGACGAAGACTAACCAAGAGACCCAGTACTTC. Encoded protein: CASSPTKTNQETQYF.

This clonotype was seen many times. V usage is TRBV12-3 or TRBV12-4 and J usage is TRBJ1-2; TRBD1 matches 9 bases. CDR3 length: 14 residues. Germline trimming cut 5 bases from V and 8 bases from J; bases unmatched to any gene: 9. The CDR3 is CASSLLQGAGGYTF. CDR3 bases: TGTGCCAGCAGTCTACTACAGGGGGCAGGAGGCTACACCTTC.

The chain uses TRBV30 and TRBJ1-5; TRBD1 matches 8 bases. CDR1 is GTSNPN and CDR2 is SVGIG in the germline V gene (reference sequence). Trimming took 5 bases from V and 3 from J; bases not matched to a gene: 3. The CDR3 sequence is 13 residues long. In DNA, the CDR3 is TGTGCCTGGGACAGGGGCCTCAATCAGCCCCAGCATTTT. This sequence encodes CAWDRGLNQPQHF.

The rearrangement joins TRBV2 to TRBJ2-2; TRBD1 matches 7 bases. The CDR3 loop spans 16 amino acids. Trimming at V came to 5 bases and at J to 6 bases, leaving 12 bases not matched to a gene. CDR1 and CDR2 (germline): SNHLY, FYNNEI. In nucleotides, the CDR3 is TGTGCCAGCAGTTCAATCGACAGGGTCCACGCCGGGGAGCTGTTTTTT. It codes for CASSSIDRVHAGELFF.

The chain joins TRBV5-1 to TRBJ2-4, with D uncertain. Germline V gene sequence: CDR1 SGHRS, CDR2 YFSETQ. The V gene lost 4 bases and the J gene lost 0 bases, with 5 bases spanning the gap. This CDR3 contains 13 residues. The CDR3 DNA follows: TGCGCCAGCAGCCCCTTAGCCAAAAACATTCAGTACTTC. This encodes CASSPLAKNIQYF.

The table lists this clonotype with a few counts. CDR3 sequence reads: CASSVKADTQYF. CDR3 bases: TGCGCCAGCAGTGTAAAGGCAGATACGCAGTATTTT. The rearrangement uses TRBV10-2 and TRBJ2-3, with D hard to call. Trimming removed 4 bases from V and 4 bases from J, with 6 bases in between. Germline CDR1 is WSHSY and CDR2 is SAAADI. CDR3 length equals 12 residues.

The V and J genes are TRBV3-1 and TRBJ2-7; TRBD2 agrees at 9 bases. Germline trimming cut 0 bases from V and 3 bases from J; bases unmatched to any gene: 6. Germline V gene sequence: CDR1 LGHDT, CDR2 YNNKEL (reference sequence). CDR3 length: 16 residues. The CDR3 reads CASSQDRLAELYEQYF. The DNA of the CDR3 is TGTGCCAGCAGCCAAGATCGACTAGCGGAACTCTACGAGCAGTACTTC.

This chain connects TRBV12-3 or TRBV12-4 to TRBJ2-5; D remains unclear. The CDR3 has 11 amino acids. V dropped 6 bases and J dropped 9 bases, with 11 bases sitting between them. CDR3 nucleotides: TGTGCCAGCAGCGACAAGAGACCCCAGTACTTC. Translating gives CASSDKRPQYF.

In this sample, this clonotype turned up a few times. This rearrangement joins TRBV24-1 to TRBJ2-5, with D possibly matching TRBD1 (5 bases). Trimming pared 4 bases from V and 4 bases from J, leaving 12 bases between. Germline loops: CDR1 KGHDR, CDR2 SFDVKD. The CDR3 spans 14 residues. The CDR3 nucleotides read TGTGCCACCAGTGAATCAACAGGCCGAGAGACCCAGTACTTC. This sequence encodes CATSESTGRETQYF.

For the CDR3, the DNA is TGCAGTGCATCCGGACTTTACAATGAGCAGTTCTTC. Protein product: CSASGLYNEQFF. The chain is built from TRBV20-1 and TRBJ2-1; a possible D gene is TRBD2 (5 bases). With 6 bases removed from V and 4 bases from J, the gap between germline ends came to 10 bases. Germline assignment: CDR1 DFQATT and CDR2 SNEGSKA (reference sequence). This CDR3 is built from 12 residues.

This clonotype was counted only a few times. This chain uses TRBV7-9 with TRBJ1-2; D not certain. Germline V lookup: CDR1 SEHNR, CDR2 FQNEAQ (reference sequence). With 0 bases removed from V and 14 bases from J, the gap between germline ends came to 10 bases. CDR3 length equals 11 residues. CDR3 in amino acids: CASSLAGVLTF. CDR3 in DNA: TGTGCCAGCAGCTTAGCCGGGGTCTTGACCTTC. Full variable domain (rest looked up from reference TRBV7-9 and TRBJ1-2): DTGVSQNPRHKITKRGQNVTFRCDPISEHNRLYWYRQTLGQGPEFLTYFQNEAQLEKSRLLSDRFSAERPKGSFSTLEIQRTEQGDSAMYLCASSLAGVLTFGSGTRLTVV.

The gene calls are TRBV4-1 and TRBJ2-5; 11 nucleotides agree with TRBD2. After removal of 6 bases from V and 5 bases from J, the junction contained 8 bases not matched to a gene. Germline V gene lookup returns CDR1 MGHRA and CDR2 YSYEKL. This CDR3 comprises 15 residues. For the CDR3, the DNA is TGCGCCAGCAGTCCCATTAGCGGGAGGGGCGAGACCCAGTACTTC. This encodes CASSPISGRGETQYF.

The V call is TRBV11-2, the J call TRBJ2-1, with 12 bases that match TRBD2. Unmatched junction bases numbered 5, after V lost 5 bases and J lost 3 bases. CDR1 SGHAT and CDR2 FQNNGV come from the germline V gene. The CDR3 is 16 residues long. The CDR3 is CASSDPTSGSYNEQFF. The CDR3 nucleotides read TGTGCCAGCAGCGACCCGACTAGCGGGAGCTACAATGAGCAGTTCTTC.

This clonotype was seen more than once but under ten times. The gene calls are TRBV29-1 and TRBJ2-5, with 7 bases aligning to TRBD2. The CDR3 has 14 residues. After removal of 7 bases from V and 2 bases from J, the junction contained 10 bases not matched to a gene. Per germline, CDR1 SQVTM and CDR2 ANQGSEA. This chain's CDR3 is CSGGLVAAQETQYF. Written as DNA, the CDR3 is TGCAGCGGCGGACTAGTGGCCGCACAAGAGACCCAGTACTTC.

This clonotype showed up many times. The chain has TRBV7-8 and TRBJ2-4; 9 bases agree with TRBD1. There are 16 residues in the CDR3. The germline gives CDR1 SGHVS, CDR2 FQNEAQ. V was clipped by 1 base and J by 2 bases; unmatched bases: 3. The CDR3 nucleotides are TGTGCCAGCAGCTTAGGGACAGGGGTACCCAAAAACATTCAGTACTTC. Translating it yields CASSLGTGVPKNIQYF.

This sequence joins TRBV20-1 and TRBJ2-3; possible D gene TRBD2, 6 bases. There are 12 residues in the CDR3. The V and J ends lost 4 bases and 6 bases respectively, with 11 bases between them. Germline V gene sequence: CDR1 DFQATT, CDR2 SNEGSKA (reference sequence). The CDR3 coding sequence is TGCAGTGCTACACTAGCCAGTGATACGCAGTATTTT. Translation: CSATLASDTQYF.

The genes are TRBV12-3 or TRBV12-4 and TRBJ2-1; D could derive from TRBD1 or TRBD2 (5 bases each). This CDR3 comprises 16 residues. Trimming pared 3 bases from V and 0 bases from J, leaving 12 bases between. CDR3 sequence: CASSFSPGASYNEQFF. The CDR3 DNA follows: TGTGCCAGCAGTTTTTCCCCCGGGGCCTCCTACAATGAGCAGTTCTTC.

The chain joins TRBV11-2 to TRBJ2-1; the match to TRBD2 covers 10 bases. The germline gives CDR1 SGHAT, CDR2 FQNNGV. This CDR3 has 16 residues. Losses at the gene ends were 10 bases for V and 6 bases for J; bases not matched to a gene: 15. The CDR3 region has the DNA TGTGCCATCGGCCCGATAGCGGGAGGAGGGGGCAATGAGCAGTTCTTC. Protein: CAIGPIAGGGGNEQFF.

V is TRBV4-1 and J is TRBJ1-1, with TRBD1 matching over 8 bases. The CDR3 runs 14 residues. Trimming at V came to 2 bases and at J to 4 bases, leaving 3 bases not matched to a gene. Germline V gene sequence: CDR1 MGHRA, CDR2 YSYEKL. For the CDR3, the DNA is TGCGCCAGCAGCCAATATACAGGGGGCACTGAAGCTTTCTTT. Its translation is CASSQYTGGTEAFF.

This chain links TRBV12-3 or TRBV12-4 with TRBJ2-5; TRBD2 matches at 9 bases. Trimming took 5 bases from V and 6 from J; bases not matched to a gene: 7. There are 14 residues in the CDR3. In DNA form, the CDR3 reads TGTGCCAGCAGTCCACGACTAGCGGATCAGACCCAGTACTTC. Its protein product is CASSPRLADQTQYF.